This T cell receptor beta chain was found in a study of blood T cell repertoires in COVID-19. In the study overall: COVID-19 samples, acute and convalescent, were from the United States, Italy and Spain. The analysed material was cDNA or gDNA that came from T cells, B-cell-depleted T cells, or PBMCs.

Germline V CDR1 and CDR2: MDHEN, SYDVKM. Between the trimmed V and J ends, which lost 2 bases and 5 bases, there was a span of 10 bases. The CDR3 totals 14 residues. In the authors' methods: For nucleated cells, counts were estimated from reference gene primer amplification. Only in-frame clones appear in the TCRdb table, and some are missing; sequencing was by immunoSEQ multiplex PCR. The D gene and trimming were derived from the DNA, and the V and J assignments and clone size from that table. The sample lists a few hundred thousand clones; about 84% were seen once. The sequence came from a woman in her fifties or sixties with acute or convalescent COVID-19. This chain joins TRBV28 and TRBJ1-5, with D perhaps matching TRBD1 (6 bases). Sequenced material: peripheral blood. CDR3 residues: CASSLEQGDQPQHF. The DNA of the CDR3 is TGTGCCAGCAGTTTAGAACAGGGAGATCAGCCCCAGCATTTT.